These 25 T cell receptor beta chains were sequenced from one sample in a study of blood T cell repertoires in COVID-19 (dated by TCRdb to the early 2020s). Libraries were prepared through the immunoSEQ multiplex PCR assay. TCRdb took this table from immuneACCESS and kept in-frame rearrangements with V and J called. Such tables lack part of the clones; where checked against another copy, unresolved V genes explain under half of the gap, and the rest is unexplained. The sample yields more than 150,000 clones; around nine tenths were counted once. Under 0.7% of the sample is held by the ten biggest clonotypes. The sample taken for sequencing was peripheral blood. Source of these receptors: a man aged 60 to 69 with COVID-19, enrolled during active disease.

The CDR3 DNA follows: TGTGCCAGCAGCCCGACAGGGAACACCGGGGAGCTGTTTTTT. This codes for CASSPTGNTGELFF. J is TRBJ2-2 and V is TRBV7-6; TRBD1 might be the D (6 bases). CDR1 and CDR2 (germline): SGHVS, FNYEAQ. The CDR3 runs to 14 residues. V lost 5 bases and J 1 base, leaving 8 bases between the germline ends.

This clone was counted between two and nine times. Other DNA sequences of this sample code for an identical CDR3. CDR3 in DNA: TGTGCCAGTAGGCTACAGGGGACTGGAAACACCATATATTTT. Protein: CASRLQGTGNTIYF. The chain employs TRBV19 and TRBJ1-3, with TRBD1 identical over 7 bases. The CDR3 has 14 residues. Germline V gene data show CDR1 as LNHDA and CDR2 as SQIVND (reference sequence). V lost 6 bases, J lost 2 bases, and 4 bases stayed unmatched.

This chain uses TRBV2 with TRBJ1-2, with 8 bases matching TRBD1. Germline CDR1 SNHLY, CDR2 FYNNEI. This CDR3 is built from 14 residues. With 2 bases clipped from V and 6 bases from J, the junction kept 5 bases outside the gene matches. The CDR3 here is CASSEQGAGNGYTF. CDR3 bases: TGTGCCAGCAGTGAACAGGGGGCAGGGAATGGCTACACCTTC.

The gene calls are TRBV18 and TRBJ2-7, with D possibly being TRBD2 (5 bases). The CDR3 sequence is 13 residues long. V lost 1 base and J lost 4, with 8 bases in between. Germline CDR1 and CDR2: KGHSH and LQKENI. The CDR3 sequence is CASSPQSGYEQYF. CDR3 nucleotide sequence: TGTGCCAGCTCACCACAGTCGGGGTACGAGCAGTACTTC.

J is TRBJ2-1 and V is TRBV3-1 (or the pseudogene TRBV3-2); TRBD1 matches at 10 bases. V was clipped by 6 bases and J by 8 bases; unmatched bases: 7. The V gene's germline CDR1 is LGHDT and CDR2 YNNKEL (reference sequence). The CDR3 runs to 14 residues. The CDR3 nucleotides are TGTGCCAGCAGTTGGGGACAGGGGAGGGATGAGCAGTTCTTC. It yields the protein CASSWGQGRDEQFF.

The chain carries TRBV6-5 and TRBJ2-4; tentative D call: TRBD1 (5 bases). There are 14 residues in the CDR3. Germline V lookup: CDR1 MNHEY, CDR2 SVGAGI. The V end lost 3 bases, the J end lost 2 bases, and 8 bases lay between the germline ends. The CDR3 DNA sequence: TGTGCCAGCAGTTATTCAGGGCCCAAAAACATTCAGTACTTC. It translates to CASSYSGPKNIQYF.

The chain carries TRBV4-3 and TRBJ2-2; D gene uncertain. The CDR3 consists of 14 residues. V lost 0 bases and J 6 bases, leaving 8 bases between the germline ends. Per germline, CDR1 LGHNA and CDR2 YSLEER. CDR3 amino acids: CASSQEQVSGELFF. For the CDR3, the DNA is TGCGCCAGCAGCCAAGAACAAGTATCCGGGGAGCTGTTTTTT.

The rearrangement joins TRBV11-2 to TRBJ2-2; no firm D call. V dropped 1 base and J dropped 6 bases, with 9 bases sitting between them. This CDR3 region has 14 residues. The V gene's germline CDR1 is SGHAT and CDR2 FQNNGV. In DNA form, the CDR3 reads TGTGCCAGCAGCTTAGGGTTGAGTCCCGGGGAGCTGTTTTTT. Protein product: CASSLGLSPGELFF.

The CDR3 sequence is CASSIPSGGDQPQHF. The CDR3 nucleotides are TGTGCCAGTAGTATTCCTTCAGGGGGCGATCAGCCCCAGCATTTT. The gene calls are TRBV19 and TRBJ1-5, with 8 bases lining up with TRBD1. Germline lookup yields CDR1 LNHDA and CDR2 SQIVND (reference sequence). The CDR3 has 15 amino acids. V lost 3 bases to trimming and J lost 5 bases; unmatched junction nucleotides: 6.

The V call is TRBV7-8, the J call TRBJ2-2; tentatively, D is TRBD2 (6 bases). V was clipped by 5 bases and J by 3 bases, with 13 bases between them. The CDR3 covers 15 residues. Germline CDR1 is SGHVS and CDR2 is FQNEAQ. The CDR3 loop reads CASSQDPGDTGELFF. CDR3 DNA: TGTGCCAGCAGCCAAGACCCGGGGGACACCGGGGAGCTGTTTTTT.

This clone appeared a few times. The DNA of the CDR3 is TGTGCCAGCAGCGCTGGACTAGCGGGGGCCGAATACAATGAGCAGTTCTTC. Its translation is CASSAGLAGAEYNEQFF. The chain is built from TRBV7-3 and TRBJ2-1, with 13 bases matching TRBD2. The CDR3 loop spans 17 amino acids. Germline V gene lookup returns CDR1 SGHTA and CDR2 FQGTGA. V was pared by 5 bases and J by 4 bases, with 8 bases of the junction left unmatched. Full variable domain (missing parts from reference TRBV7-3 and TRBJ2-1): GAGVSQTPSNKVTEKGKYVELRCDPISGHTALYWYRQSLGQGPEFLIYFQGTGAADDSGLPNDRFFAVRPEGSVSTLKIQRTERGDSAVYLCASSAGLAGAEYNEQFFGPGTRLTVL.

The V gene is TRBV6-6, the J gene TRBJ2-7; D unclear. The CDR3 length is 12 residues. The ends were cut back, 6 bases at V and 6 bases at J, with 12 bases in the middle. Germline CDR1 is MNHNY and CDR2 is SVGAGI (reference sequence). CDR3 sequence reads: CASSTSYGEQYF. The CDR3 region has the DNA TGTGCCAGCAGCACCTCCTATGGCGAGCAGTACTTC.

The chain couples TRBV7-2 to TRBJ1-5; 8 bases map to TRBD1. CDR1 and CDR2 (germline): SGHTA, FQGNSA. The CDR3 extends over 14 amino acids. V lost 3 bases and J lost 8; bases outside the gene matches: 6. The DNA for the CDR3 is TGTGCCAGCAGCTTGGGGACAGGCCTAAAGCCCCAGCATTTT. Translation gives CASSLGTGLKPQHF. The full variable domain, completed using reference TRBV7-2 and TRBJ1-5, is GAGVSQSPSNKVTEKGKDVELRCDPISGHTALYWYRQSLGQGLEFLIYFQGNSAPDKSGLPSDRFSAERTGGSVSTLTIQRTQQEDSAVYLCASSLGTGLKPQHFGDGTRLSIL.

This chain connects TRBV2 to TRBJ1-2, with D uncertain. This CDR3 comprises 13 residues. The ends were cut back, 4 bases at V and 5 bases at J, with 11 bases in the middle. The germline V gene encodes CDR1 SNHLY and CDR2 FYNNEI. Here the CDR3 reads CASSGEGSYGYTF. The CDR3 DNA follows: TGTGCCAGCAGTGGCGAAGGGAGTTATGGCTACACCTTC.

This chain joins TRBV5-1 and TRBJ2-5; a possible D gene is TRBD1 (5 bases). The CDR3 totals 12 residues. The germline CDR1 and CDR2 sequences are SGHRS and YFSETQ. Trimming cost V 8 bases and J 4 bases, with 12 bases left between them. Here the CDR3 reads CASSDTAETQYF. The DNA for the CDR3 is TGCGCCAGTTCGGACACCGCAGAGACCCAGTACTTC.

This clone has more than one count but fewer than ten. The rearrangement uses TRBV13 and TRBJ2-2; a weak D match, TRBD2 (5 bases). Trimming shortened V by 5 bases and J by 1 base, and 11 bases separated the two germline ends. CDR1 and CDR2 from the germline V gene are PRHDT and FYEKMQ (reference sequence). CDR3 length: 15 residues. CDR3 in DNA: TGTGCCAGCAGCCCGAAGCGGCTGAACACCGGGGAGCTGTTTTTT. This sequence encodes CASSPKRLNTGELFF.

V gene TRBV9 combines with J gene TRBJ1-6; 9 bases line up with TRBD1. The ends lost 4 bases at V and 5 bases at J; junction bases unmatched: 7. Looked up from germline, CDR1 is SGDLS and CDR2 is YYNGEE. The CDR3 loop spans 16 amino acids. The DNA for the CDR3 is TGTGCCAGCAGCTCTCCCCGGGACAGGGATAATTCACCCCTCCACTTT. It codes for CASSSPRDRDNSPLHF.

The V gene is TRBV7-2, the J gene TRBJ2-1, with 10 bases aligning to TRBD2. This CDR3 is built from 15 residues. Germline V lookup: CDR1 SGHTA, CDR2 FQGNSA. Trimming took 0 bases from V and 6 from J; bases not matched to a gene: 2. The CDR3 coding sequence is TGTGCCAGCAGCTTAGCAGCGGGGGGGTTCAATGAGCAGTTCTTC. Translating it yields CASSLAAGGFNEQFF. The complete variable domain, with remaining parts taken from reference TRBV7-2 and TRBJ2-1, reads GAGVSQSPSNKVTEKGKDVELRCDPISGHTALYWYRQSLGQGLEFLIYFQGNSAPDKSGLPSDRFSAERTGGSVSTLTIQRTQQEDSAVYLCASSLAAGGFNEQFFGPGTRLTVL.

The chain couples TRBV6-6 to TRBJ1-5, with no clear D. Germline V gene data show CDR1 as MNHNY and CDR2 as SVGAGI (reference sequence). V was trimmed by 7 bases and J by 0 bases, leaving 13 bases between them. The CDR3 is 15 residues long. CDR3 amino acids: CASTPGQSSNQPQHF. CDR3 coding DNA: TGTGCCAGCACCCCAGGTCAAAGTAGCAATCAGCCCCAGCATTTT.

The chain joins TRBV18 to TRBJ1-5, with TRBD1 matching 8 bases. The ends lost 4 bases at V and 7 bases at J; junction bases unmatched: 6. Germline V CDR1 and CDR2: KGHSH, LQKENI. The CDR3 sequence is 14 residues long. The CDR3 spells CASSRDRGIQPQHF. In DNA form, the CDR3 reads TGTGCCAGCTCACGAGACAGGGGCATACAGCCCCAGCATTTT.

This clone was found a few times. This chain links TRBV6-5 with TRBJ2-7; possibly TRBD2 for D (5 bases). The V and J ends lost 5 bases and 5 bases respectively, with 19 bases between them. The CDR3 is made up of 15 amino acids. Germline V gene lookup returns CDR1 MNHEY and CDR2 SVGAGI. The DNA of the CDR3 is TGTGCCAGCAGTCCTGACGGACGGCACGGGGACGAGCAGTACTTC. Its translation: CASSPDGRHGDEQYF.

The chain is built from TRBV19 and TRBJ2-3; D call uncertain. This CDR3 contains 16 residues. V was clipped by 2 bases and J by 2 bases, with 14 bases between them. From germline, CDR1 is LNHDA and CDR2 SQIVND (reference sequence). Written as DNA, the CDR3 is TGTGCCAGTAGTATACAGCCCCAGGCCGACACAGATACGCAGTATTTT. Translation gives CASSIQPQADTDTQYF.

The gene calls are TRBV5-1 and TRBJ2-4, with 10 bases matching TRBD1. V was clipped by 4 bases and J by 12 bases; unmatched bases: 10. Germline V gene data show CDR1 as SGHRS and CDR2 as YFSETQ. The CDR3 extends over 14 amino acids. The CDR3 DNA is TGCGCCAGCAGCCCGGAGGACAGGGGGTTAAGTCAGTACTTC. Translated: CASSPEDRGLSQYF.

This sequence joins TRBV3-1 (or the pseudogene TRBV3-2) and TRBJ1-1; 8 nucleotides line up with TRBD1. Germline CDR1 and CDR2: LGHDT and YNNKEL (reference sequence). V lost 7 bases to trimming and J lost 3 bases; unmatched junction nucleotides: 7. This CDR3 region has 14 residues. CDR3 in DNA: TGTGCCAGCAAACGGACAGGGTCGTACACTGAAGCTTTCTTT. Translation gives CASKRTGSYTEAFF.

The rearrangement uses TRBV6-5 and TRBJ1-5; D unclear. CDR3 size: 15 residues. Germline V gene lookup returns CDR1 MNHEY and CDR2 SVGAGI. V lost 0 bases and J 7 bases, leaving 13 bases between the germline ends. The DNA for the CDR3 is TGTGCCAGCAGTTACTCGGGCCGGGCGGGACAGCCCCAGCATTTT. Translated: CASSYSGRAGQPQHF.